This record concerns one T cell receptor beta chain sequence. The record originates from a study of blood T cell repertoires in COVID-19. The overall study: Specimens from acute and convalescent COVID-19 originated in the United States, Italy and Spain. In each case, the material was cDNA or gDNA derived from T cells, B-cell-depleted T cells, or PBMCs.

Original handling: It was from reference gene primer amplification that nucleated cell counts were estimated. Sequenced by immunoSEQ multiplex PCR; TCRdb stores in-frame clones only, minus some. The V and J calls and clone size come from that table; D and trimming were worked out from the DNA. The sample carries about 150,000 clones, less than 90% recorded once. The CDR3 is made up of 13 amino acids. V lost 8 bases and J lost 6, with 14 bases in between. The germline CDR1 and CDR2 sequences are LNHDA and SQIVND (reference sequence). The sample comprised peripheral blood. The V and J genes are TRBV19 and TRBJ1-5; tentatively, D is TRBD1 (5 bases). This clonotype was obtained from a woman in her seventies with acute or convalescent COVID-19. The CDR3 DNA reads as TGTGCCAGTCTAGGGGCGGATGGTCAGCCCCAGCATTTT. Translation: CASLGADGQPQHF.